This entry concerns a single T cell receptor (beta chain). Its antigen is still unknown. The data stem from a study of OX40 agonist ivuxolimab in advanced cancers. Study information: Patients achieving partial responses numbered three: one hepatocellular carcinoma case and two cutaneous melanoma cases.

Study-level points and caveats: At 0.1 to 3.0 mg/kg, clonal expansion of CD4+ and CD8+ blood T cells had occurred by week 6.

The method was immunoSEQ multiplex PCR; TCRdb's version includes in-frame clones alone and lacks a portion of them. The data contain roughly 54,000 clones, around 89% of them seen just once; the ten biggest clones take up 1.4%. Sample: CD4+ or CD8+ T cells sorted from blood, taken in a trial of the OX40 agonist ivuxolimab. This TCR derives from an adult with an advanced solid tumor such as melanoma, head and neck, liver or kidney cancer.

CDR3 protein: CASSSPRGGGAVTGNTIYF. The CDR3, as DNA: TGTGCCAGCAGCTCACCCCGGGGAGGGGGCGCAGTCACTGGAAACACCATATATTTT. The rearrangement joins TRBV9 to TRBJ1-3; 7 bases agree with TRBD1. Looked up from germline, CDR1 is SGDLS and CDR2 is YYNGEE. J was trimmed by 2 bases and V by 4 bases; bases with no gene match: 18. The CDR3 spans 19 residues.